These T cell receptor beta chains were read from a single sample in a study of OX40 agonist ivuxolimab in advanced cancers. Generated by immunoSEQ multiplex PCR, the TCRdb table keeps only in-frame clones and is missing some. The profile covers fewer than 35,000 clones, with around nine tenths appearing a single time and roughly 32% taken by the ten largest. The sample here was CD4+ or CD8+ T cells sorted from blood, taken in a trial of the OX40 agonist ivuxolimab. The receptors derive from an adult with an advanced solid tumor such as melanoma, head and neck, liver or kidney cancer. Both conserved end residues are part of each CDR3. A D gene is named only where the DNA matches it firmly. Some rows mark clone size as missing; the rest say once, few, many or name a class of expanded clone.

size | J | D | V | DNA | CDR3
. | TRBJ2-1 | . | TRBV7-3 | TGTGCCAGCAGATCCGCCTCAGGTGAGCAGTTCTTC | CASRSASGEQFF
few | TRBJ2-3 | TRBD1 | TRBV6-5 | TGTGCCAGCAGTGAAGGGACAGGGGCAGATACGCAGTATTTT | CASSEGTGADTQYF
few | TRBJ1-5 | . | TRBV28 | TGTGCCAGCAGTATCACAGGGCCATTCAAGCCCCAGCATTTT | CASSITGPFKPQHF
. | TRBJ2-7 | TRBD1 | TRBV7-9 | TGTGCCAGCAGTAATACTACGCAGGGGGCCTACGAGCAGTACTTC | CASSNTTQGAYEQYF
. | TRBJ2-7 | TRBD2 | TRBV9 | TGTGCCAGCAGCCTAGGGGGCGGGAGGGCCTCCGAGCAGTACTTC | CASSLGGGRASEQYF
. | TRBJ2-5 | TRBD1 | TRBV10-3 | TGTGCCATCAGATCAACCGGGACAGAAGAGACCCAGTACTTC | CAIRSTGTEETQYF
. | TRBJ2-1 | TRBD2 | TRBV10-3 | TGTGCCATCAGTGATATTAGCGGGAGTGGAAATGAGCAGTTCTTC | CAISDISGSGNEQFF
. | TRBJ1-3 | TRBD1 | TRBV27 | TGTGCCAGCAGTTGGACAGGGCTGGAGGACACCATATATTTT | CASSWTGLEDTIYF
. | TRBJ1-2 | TRBD1 | TRBV7-2 | TGTGCCAGCAGCTGGACAGGCGATAACTATGGCTACACCTTC | CASSWTGDNYGYTF
. | TRBJ1-2 | . | TRBV27 | TGTGCCAGCAGTCCGTGGCCCAAGGAACCGAGCAACGACTATGGCTACACCTTC | CASSPWPKEPSNDYGYTF
. | TRBJ2-1 | TRBD2 | TRBV10-1 | TGCGCCAGCAGTGCTAGCGGGAGTCCCTACAATGAGCAGTTCTTC | CASSASGSPYNEQFF
many | TRBJ1-5 | TRBD1 | TRBV19 | TGTGCCAGTAGTACTTACAGGGGTCACCAGCCCCAGCATTTT | CASSTYRGHQPQHF
. | TRBJ2-7 | TRBD2 | TRBV27 | TGTGCCAGCAGTTTAGTGGGAGGGACCTACGAGCAGTACTTC | CASSLVGGTYEQYF
. | TRBJ2-4 | . | TRBV19 | TGTGCCAGTAGTATTGAAATGAGGGTCTATGACAAAAACATTCAGTACTTC | CASSIEMRVYDKNIQYF
. | TRBJ2-3 | . | TRBV13 | TGTGCCAGCAGGACAGTCACCACAGATACGCAGTATTTT | CASRTVTTDTQYF
. | TRBJ1-5 | . | TRBV27 | TGTGCCAGCAGTTCCCTTGGGTTCTTGGGGCAGCCCCAGCATTTT | CASSSLGFLGQPQHF
. | TRBJ2-7 | . | TRBV13 | TGTGCCAGCAGCTTAGGGACAGCCTACGAGCAGTACTTC | CASSLGTAYEQYF
. | TRBJ2-1 | TRBD2 | TRBV4-1 | TGCGCCAGCAGCCCAACGGGGGGGCAAGTAGACAATGAGCAGTTCTTC | CASSPTGGQVDNEQFF
once | TRBJ2-7 | TRBD1 | TRBV27 | TGTGCCAGCAGTCGGGGGACAGGGCCCCACGAGCAGTACTTC | CASSRGTGPHEQYF
. | TRBJ1-4 | . | TRBV7-9 | TGTGCCAGCAGCTTATTGGCTGAAGAGTCAACTAATGAAAAACTGTTTTTT | CASSLLAEESTNEKLFF
. | TRBJ2-1 | . | TRBV10-3 | TGTGCCATCAGTGAGTCCCTTTCTTATGAGCAGTTCTTC | CAISESLSYEQFF
. | TRBJ2-5 | . | TRBV9 | TGTGCCAGCAGCCCGGGACCGGGCGGGGAGACCCAGTACTTC | CASSPGPGGETQYF
. | TRBJ1-3 | . | TRBV13 | TGTGCCAGCAGCTTACAAGACATCTCTGGAAACACCATATATTTT | CASSLQDISGNTIYF
. | TRBJ2-1 | . | TRBV4-2 | TGTGCCAGCAGCCAAGATAGATGGTCCCCTGCCTACAATGAGCAGTTCTTC | CASSQDRWSPAYNEQFF
. | TRBJ1-3 | . | TRBV10-1 | TGCGCCAGCAGATCGGACTCCGACGGGAACACCATATATTTT | CASRSDSDGNTIYF
once | TRBJ1-4 | TRBD1 | TRBV27 | TGTGCCAGCAGTCCCAGGGGGAGTGGAAAACTGTTTTTT | CASSPRGSGKLFF
. | TRBJ2-3 | TRBD2 | TRBV9 | TGTGCCAGCAGCGTAGGGGAGGGATACGATACGCAGTATTTT | CASSVGEGYDTQYF
. | TRBJ1-5 | . | TRBV7-8 | TGTGCCAGCAGCTTAGGGGTGGGCAATCAGCCCCAGCATTTT | CASSLGVGNQPQHF
. | TRBJ2-7 | . | TRBV7-9 | TGTGCCAGCAGCTGGAGGTCCTACGAGCAGTACTTC | CASSWRSYEQYF
once | TRBJ2-3 | . | TRBV7-3 | TGTGCCAGCAGCCAGTGGGACTCTTCAGATACGCAGTATTTT | CASSQWDSSDTQYF
. | TRBJ1-2 | . | TRBV6-5 | TGTGCCAGCATCGGGGTTCCTAACTATGGCTACACCTTC | CASIGVPNYGYTF
. | TRBJ1-2 | . | TRBV7-9 | TGTGCCAGCAGCAATCCGGGACATCACACTTCATATGGCTACACCTTC | CASSNPGHHTSYGYTF
. | TRBJ2-2 | TRBD1 | TRBV9 | TGTGCCAGCAGCCCAACGCCGGGACAGGGCGTAATCGGGGAGCTGTTTTTT | CASSPTPGQGVIGELFF
. | TRBJ2-7 | . | TRBV6-1 | TGTGCCAGCAGTGAATCAGCATTTTACGAGCAGTACTTC | CASSESAFYEQYF
. | TRBJ2-5 | TRBD2 | TRBV4-1 | TGCGCCAGCAGCCAAGGGGTTAGCGGGGTAGAGACCCAGTACTTC | CASSQGVSGVETQYF
. | TRBJ2-7 | TRBD2 | TRBV2 | TGTGCCAGCAGTGAGGTAGCTAGCGGAAACTCCTACGAGCAGTACTTC | CASSEVASGNSYEQYF
. | TRBJ2-7 | . | TRBV9 | TGTGCCAGCAGCGTAGGGAGCACATACGAGCAGTACTTC | CASSVGSTYEQYF
. | TRBJ1-2 | . | TRBV9 | TGTGCCAGCACCGGTGGGGGGGAAATCTATGGCTACACCTTC | CASTGGGEIYGYTF
. | TRBJ2-1 | TRBD2 | TRBV6-1 | TGTGCCAGCAGTGAAGCGCGGCTAGCGGGCCTATACAATGAGCAGTTCTTC | CASSEARLAGLYNEQFF
few | TRBJ2-3 | . | TRBV7-9 | TGTGCCAGCAGCCCCGGGAGCACGCAGTATTTT | CASSPGSTQYF
. | TRBJ1-2 | . | TRBV2 | TGTGCCAGCACCTCGAGGGGGACTCTATATGGCTACACCTTC | CASTSRGTLYGYTF
. | TRBJ2-1 | . | TRBV9 | TGTGCCAGCAGCGTAGGTGGCGGGCCTGGGATTTACAATGAGCAGTTCTTC | CASSVGGGPGIYNEQFF
. | TRBJ2-3 | TRBD1 | TRBV2 | TGTGCCAGCGTGGGGGGACAGGGCACAGATACGCAGTATTTT | CASVGGQGTDTQYF
. | TRBJ1-6 | . | TRBV27 | TGTGCCAGCAGTTGGGAGGGGGTTTTCAATTCACCCCTCCACTTT | CASSWEGVFNSPLHF
. | TRBJ1-1 | . | TRBV2 | TGTGCCAGCTTATTCGGGAACACTGAAGCTTTCTTT | CASLFGNTEAFF
. | TRBJ1-5 | . | TRBV5-8 | TGTGCCAGCAGCGCCAGGGATTGGGGCAATCAGCCCCAGCATTTT | CASSARDWGNQPQHF
. | TRBJ2-1 | . | TRBV1 | TGCACCAGCAGCCCCCGTAGCGGGGGGGCCAAAGATGAGCAGTTCTTC | CTSSPRSGGAKDEQFF
. | TRBJ1-5 | TRBD1 | TRBV5-4 | TGTGCCAGCAGCTACACCGGACAGGGAGATCAGCCCCAGCATTTT | CASSYTGQGDQPQHF
. | TRBJ1-5 | . | TRBV27 | TGTGCCAGCAGCAGGATCAATCAGCCCCAGCATTTT | CASSRINQPQHF
. | TRBJ1-4 | . | TRBV7-9 | TGTGCCAGCAGCTCCCGCGACAGTTCTCAATGGCCCCGTGAAAAACTGTTTTTT | CASSSRDSSQWPREKLFF
. | TRBJ1-2 | . | TRBV28 | TGTGCCAGCAGTTTATCTTCCAGCTATGGCTACACCTTC | CASSLSSSYGYTF
. | TRBJ1-5 | . | TRBV2 | TGTGCCAGCGTAGGAGACAGCTATAGCAATCAGCCCCAGCATTTT | CASVGDSYSNQPQHF
. | TRBJ2-1 | . | TRBV11-2 | TGTGCCAGCAGCTTAGCTGGAAACAGAAATGAGCAGTTCTTC | CASSLAGNRNEQFF
. | TRBJ2-3 | . | TRBV19 | TGTGCCAGTAGTATAGATCGTGGGAATGGCGTCCGCCCGCCGAGCACAGATACGCAGTATTTT | CASSIDRGNGVRPPSTDTQYF